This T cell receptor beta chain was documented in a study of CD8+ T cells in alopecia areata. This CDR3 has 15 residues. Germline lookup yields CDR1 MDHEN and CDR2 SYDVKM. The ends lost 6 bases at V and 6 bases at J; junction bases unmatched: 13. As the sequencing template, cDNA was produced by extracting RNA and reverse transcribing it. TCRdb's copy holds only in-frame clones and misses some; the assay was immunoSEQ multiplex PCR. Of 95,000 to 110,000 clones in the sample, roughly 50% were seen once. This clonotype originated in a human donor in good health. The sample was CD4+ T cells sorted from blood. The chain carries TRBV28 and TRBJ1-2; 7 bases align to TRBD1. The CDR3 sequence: CASRFPGGIWDGYTF. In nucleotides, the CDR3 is TGTGCCAGCAGGTTCCCAGGGGGTATCTGGGATGGCTACACCTTC.